The clone carrying this TCR beta chain was found a few times. These data originate in a study of CD8 T cells in ankylosing spondylitis. 5'-RACE, quantitative and with molecular barcodes, yielded the TCR beta libraries. A single record per CDR3 protein comes from TCRdb applying MiXCR to the 5' RACE reads. The repertoire has hundreds of thousands of distinct CDR3 sequences, more than 20% of them found once; the top ten carry about 12%. V was shortened by 2 bases and J by 0 bases, with 5 bases between the two germline ends. Germline V gives CDR1 SGHDN, CDR2 FVKESK. This CDR3 spans 14 amino acids. The V gene is TRBV14, the J gene TRBJ1-3; D gene unclear. The source of this sequence is a male donor with ankylosing spondylitis or in good health (not recorded which). Sequencing was carried out using blood, either unsorted or a sorted T cell fraction (not recorded which). The CDR3 DNA is TGTGCCAGCAGCCAACATGTCTCTGGAAACACCATATATTTT. Translated, it gives CASSQHVSGNTIYF.